A single sample is the source of the 23 T cell receptor beta chains below, sequenced in a study of blood T cells in healthy people across ages. For the second PCR, which ran for about 7 to 11 cycles, a sample-barcoded 5' primer and a J-beta primer mix were used. TCRdb redid the calling of the 5' RACE reads with MiXCR, one entry per CDR3 protein. This sample carries 1.8 million or so distinct CDR3 sequences, 35% to 50% of them seen once, and the ten largest clones take 20% to 25%. The sample was blood. All receptors derive from a human donor in good health.

In its sample, this clonotype was seen a few times. V usage is TRBV7-9 and J usage is TRBJ2-1, with 7 bases aligning to TRBD2. Looked up from germline, CDR1 is SEHNR and CDR2 is FQNEAQ (reference sequence). The CDR3 length is 17 residues. Trimming at V came to 7 bases and at J to 0 bases, leaving 12 bases not matched to a gene. The CDR3 coding sequence is TGTGCCAGCATCCCTGGGAGGGAAAGGACCTCCTACAATGAGCAGTTCTTC. This translates into CASIPGRERTSYNEQFF.

The chain is built from TRBV7-2 and TRBJ2-7; D gene ambiguous. Germline V CDR1 and CDR2: SGHTA, FQGNSA. The CDR3 consists of 13 residues. V gave up 1 base and J gave up 4 bases, with 8 bases separating them. For the CDR3, the DNA is TGTGCCAGCAGCTTAGACGCAGTTTACGAGCAGTACTTC. As protein: CASSLDAVYEQYF.

The V and J genes are TRBV5-1 and TRBJ2-5; TRBD2 aligns across 7 bases. The CDR3 loop spans 14 amino acids. The V segment lost 5 bases and the J segment 5 bases; nucleotides outside the gene matches: 9. CDR1 and CDR2 (germline): SGHRS, YFSETQ. DNA of the CDR3: TGCGCCAGCAGACCCGGGGGAGCGGGGGAGACCCAGTACTTC. As protein: CASRPGGAGETQYF.

The chain carries TRBV12-3 or TRBV12-4 and TRBJ1-5; D ambiguous. The CDR3 is made up of 14 amino acids. The V end was cut by 6 bases, the J end by 0 bases, with 9 bases between. DNA for the CDR3: TGTGCCAGCAGGGTAGGAAATAGCAATCAGCCCCAGCATTTT. Protein: CASRVGNSNQPQHF.

V and J are TRBV9 and TRBJ2-1; the match to TRBD1 covers 7 bases. J lost 8 bases, V lost 2 bases, and 10 bases had no gene match. The germline CDR1 and CDR2 sequences are SGDLS and YYNGEE. CDR3 length: 15 amino acids. CDR3 DNA: TGTGCCAGCAGCGTGAGGGCAGGGGGAGCGGATGAGCAGTTCTTC. This sequence encodes CASSVRAGGADEQFF.

This clonotype has more than one count but fewer than ten. The chain recombines TRBV7-3 with TRBJ2-3; 10 bases are shared with TRBD2. CDR1 is SGHTA and CDR2 is FQGTGA in the germline V gene. V was pared by 5 bases and J by 2 bases, with 10 bases of the junction left unmatched. The CDR3 is 17 amino acids. The CDR3 spells CASSGSGGAFNTDTQYF. The CDR3 coding sequence is TGTGCCAGCAGCGGAAGCGGGGGGGCCTTTAACACAGATACGCAGTATTTT.

The gene calls are TRBV29-1 and TRBJ2-3, with 9 bases identical to TRBD1. The CDR3 is 13 residues long. The junction had 3 bases not matched to a gene; V was cut back by 6 bases and J by 2 bases. Germline V gives CDR1 SQVTM, CDR2 ANQGSEA. CDR3 sequence reads: CSVGTGYTDTQYF. The CDR3, as DNA: TGCAGCGTGGGGACAGGGTACACAGATACGCAGTATTTT.

V is TRBV5-1 and J is TRBJ2-1; TRBD1 agrees at 8 bases. Germline V CDR1 and CDR2: SGHRS, YFSETQ. V lost 2 bases, J lost 8 bases, and 9 bases stayed unmatched. The length of the CDR3 is 15 residues. The DNA of the CDR3 is TGCGCCAGCAGCTTTCGGGACAGGTCTGTCGATGAGCAGTTCTTC. It specifies CASSFRDRSVDEQFF.

This sequence joins TRBV5-6 and TRBJ2-5, with D tentatively TRBD1 (5 bases). The germline gives CDR1 SGHDT, CDR2 YYEEEE. The CDR3 spans 14 residues. Trimming stripped 2 bases from V and 4 bases from J, with 12 bases between. The CDR3 DNA reads as TGTGCCAGCAGCTTCATGGCAGGGCGAGAGACCCAGTACTTC. Its translation: CASSFMAGRETQYF. The entire variable domain, with the rest obtained from reference TRBV5-6 and TRBJ2-5, is as follows: DAGVTQSPTHLIKTRGQQVTLRCSPKSGHDTVSWYQQALGQGPQFIFQYYEEEERQRGNFPDRFSGHQFPNYSSELNVNALLLGDSALYLCASSFMAGRETQYFGPGTRLLVL.

This clonotype was seen more than once but under ten times. This rearrangement joins TRBV12-3 or TRBV12-4 to TRBJ1-2; 7 positions match TRBD1. The CDR3 contains 14 residues. V lost 6 bases and J lost 2; bases outside the gene matches: 6. The CDR3 sequence is CASRNNRGNYGYTF. DNA of the CDR3: TGTGCCAGCAGGAACAACAGGGGAAACTATGGCTACACCTTC.

The chain uses TRBV5-6 and TRBJ1-2; TRBD1 matches at 9 bases. Germline V lookup: CDR1 SGHDT, CDR2 YYEEEE. The CDR3 covers 13 residues. The ends lost 10 bases at V and 5 bases at J; junction bases unmatched: 9. The CDR3 bases are TGTGCCGTGACCGGGACAGGGCAGTATGGCTACACCTTC. It encodes CAVTGTGQYGYTF.

This clonotype was detected a few times. This chain joins TRBV20-1 and TRBJ2-4; a possible D gene is TRBD2 (6 bases). The V end was cut by 5 bases, the J end by 2 bases, with 16 bases between. The CDR3 sequence is 15 residues long. Germline CDR1 is DFQATT and CDR2 is SNEGSKA (reference sequence). The CDR3 reads CSARGLGRTKNIQYF. The CDR3 DNA reads as TGCAGTGCTCGGGGACTTGGTAGAACCAAAAACATTCAGTACTTC.

This clonotype was picked up one time. The genes are TRBV20-1 and TRBJ2-1; D uncertain. V lost 2 bases, J lost 4 bases, and 9 bases lay in between. The CDR3 sequence is 13 residues long. Germline-derived CDR1 and CDR2 are DFQATT and SNEGSKA (reference sequence). DNA of the CDR3: TGCAGTGCTAGAAATGATAGGTACAATGAGCAGTTCTTC. Encoded protein: CSARNDRYNEQFF.

This rearrangement joins TRBV6-1 to TRBJ2-4; 8 positions agree with TRBD1. TRBJ2-7 matches the DNA end more closely, so the J call is doubtful. CDR1 is MNHNS, CDR2 SASEGT, per germline. The CDR3 is made up of 14 amino acids. CDR3 DNA: TGTGCCAGCAGTGAGTGGACAGGGATCTACGAGCAGTACTTC. Amino acids: CASSEWTGIYEQYF.

This clonotype was seen at least ten times. The chain joins TRBV12-3 or TRBV12-4 to TRBJ2-3; 7 bases match TRBD1. There are 16 residues in the CDR3. Unmatched junction bases numbered 15, after V lost 8 bases and J lost 4 bases. CDR3 in DNA: TGTGCCAGCCTACTCCTCAACAGGGGTAATCCAGATACGCAGTATTTT. It codes for CASLLLNRGNPDTQYF.

The chain combines TRBV15 with TRBJ2-1; possible D gene TRBD2, 6 bases. The ends were cut back, 4 bases at V and 3 bases at J, with 7 bases in the middle. Germline V lookup: CDR1 LNHNV, CDR2 YYDKDF (reference sequence). The CDR3 is 13 residues long. The CDR3 DNA sequence: TGTGCCACCAGCACGGACTACTACAATGAGCAGTTCTTC. Amino acids: CATSTDYYNEQFF.

V usage is TRBV6-1 and J usage is TRBJ2-4; TRBD1 or TRBD2 may be the D gene (6 bases each). This CDR3 is built from 17 residues. The germline V gene has CDR1 MNHNS and CDR2 SASEGT. Trimming stripped 1 base from V and 0 bases from J, with 13 bases between. CDR3 sequence: CASSEGRGSEAKNIQYF. The CDR3 region has the DNA TGTGCCAGCAGTGAAGGGAGGGGGAGTGAAGCCAAAAACATTCAGTACTTC.

The V call is TRBV4-1, the J call TRBJ1-1; maybe TRBD1 (6 bases). In germline, CDR1 is MGHRA, CDR2 YSYEKL. The CDR3 sequence is 16 residues long. V was shortened by 1 base and J by 1 base, with 13 bases between the two germline ends. The CDR3 region is CASSQGGGPRNTEAFF. In DNA form, the CDR3 reads TGCGCCAGCAGCCAAGGAGGGGGACCGAGGAACACTGAAGCTTTCTTT.

In this sample, this clonotype turned up a few times. This chain links TRBV9 with TRBJ1-4; tentatively, D is TRBD1 (6 bases). The CDR3 has 15 amino acids. Trimming removed 1 base from V and 3 bases from J, with 10 bases in between. Looked up from germline, CDR1 is SGDLS and CDR2 is YYNGEE. This CDR3 reads CASSVSGTSNEKLFF. The CDR3 DNA reads TGTGCCAGCAGCGTATCGGGGACATCTAATGAAAAACTGTTTTTT.

The V gene is TRBV7-9, the J gene TRBJ2-7; TRBD2 matches 11 bases. V trimming: 3 bases; J trimming: 3 bases; junction bases outside the gene matches: 4. Germline V lookup: CDR1 SEHNR, CDR2 FQNEAQ (reference sequence). The CDR3 loop spans 15 amino acids. CDR3 protein: CASSFVLAGVYEQYF. The CDR3 DNA is TGTGCCAGCAGCTTCGTACTAGCGGGGGTCTACGAGCAGTACTTC.

This clonotype was counted between two and nine times. The chain has TRBV6-2 or TRBV6-3 and TRBJ2-1, with D hard to call. The CDR3 contains 15 residues. Germline V lookup: CDR1 MNHEY, CDR2 SVGEGT. V gave up 10 bases and J gave up 2 bases, with 18 bases separating them. CDR3 sequence reads: CATLSPQTTYNEQFF. The CDR3 DNA sequence: TGTGCCACCCTTAGCCCGCAAACCACCTACAATGAGCAGTTCTTC.

This clonotype was counted only a few times. J is TRBJ1-2 and V is TRBV24-1, with D possibly matching TRBD1 (5 bases). The CDR3 is 16 residues long. The germline V and J ends were trimmed by 1 base and 2 bases, with 13 bases remaining between them. Germline assignment: CDR1 KGHDR and CDR2 SFDVKD. The CDR3 region is CATSDFQGRLNYGYTF. For the CDR3, the DNA is TGTGCCACCAGTGATTTTCAGGGCAGGTTAAACTATGGCTACACCTTC.

The gene calls are TRBV15 and TRBJ2-7, with no clear D. Trimming pared 0 bases from V and 5 bases from J, leaving 5 bases between. Germline V gene data show CDR1 as LNHNV and CDR2 as YYDKDF (reference sequence). The CDR3 runs to 12 residues. DNA for the CDR3: TGTGCCACCAGCAGAGACAGTAACGAGCAGTACTTC. The encoded protein is CATSRDSNEQYF.